These T cell receptor beta chains were read from a single sample in a study of T-cell reconstitution after alpha-beta-depleted transplantation in children. One entry per CDR3 protein results from TCRdb running MiXCR on the PCR reads. This table has 150,000 to 250,000 distinct CDR3 sequences, about 15% appearing once. Sequenced here: PBMCs from the stem cell graft donor, sampled from the stem cell graft. Receptor source: a human donor who donated a stem cell graft to a child with acute lymphoblastic leukemia. Each CDR3 is given with its conserved first and last residue. The D gene is left open where the match is weak. The size entry is marked missing in some rows and otherwise reads once, few, many or a size class.

length	V	D	size	J	DNA	CDR3
17	TRBV20-1	TRBD2	many	TRBJ2-3	TGCAGTGCTAGATCGGCCAGAGGGAGGGCCCTTACAGATACGCAGTATTTT	CSARSARGRALTDTQYF
15	TRBV18	NA	many	TRBJ1-1	TGTGCCAGCTCACCACTAAAGGGCTCGAACACTGAAGCTTTCTTT	CASSPLKGSNTEAFF
13	TRBV5-1	NA	many	TRBJ2-7	TGCGCCAGCAGCTTGCTTGACTCCTACGAGCAGTACTTC	CASSLLDSYEQYF
14	TRBV20-1	NA	many	TRBJ1-5	TGCAGTGCTAGAGAGGGAGGGATCGGCCAGCCCCAGCATTTT	CSAREGGIGQPQHF
13	TRBV18	NA	few	TRBJ1-4	TGTGCCAGCTCACCGGGGGCGGAAGAAAAACTGTTTTTT	CASSPGAEEKLFF
14	TRBV18	NA	many	TRBJ2-6	TGTGCCAGCTCACCCCGTACCGAGGCCAACGTCCTGACTTTC	CASSPRTEANVLTF
12	TRBV19	NA	many	TRBJ1-1	TGTGCCAGTAAGCCAACCGGGACAACAGCTTTCTTT	CASKPTGTTAFF
15	TRBV7-8	NA	many	TRBJ2-2	TGTGCCAGCACCAACTCACAGGGATGGACCGGGGAGCTGTTTTTT	CASTNSQGWTGELFF
14	TRBV15	NA	NA	TRBJ2-3	TGTGCCACCAGCAGAGAGATCTTCACAGATACGCAGTATTTT	CATSREIFTDTQYF
17	TRBV4-2	TRBD1	many	TRBJ1-3	TGTGCCAGCAGCCAAGACCCAGGGGGCGCGGGTGGAAACACCATATATTTT	CASSQDPGGAGGNTIYF
15	TRBV20-1	TRBD2	few	TRBJ2-1	TGCAGTGCTAGAGGGACTAGCGGGAGCTTGGATGAGCAGTTCTTC	CSARGTSGSLDEQFF
14	TRBV11-2	TRBD2	many	TRBJ2-7	TGTGCCAGCAGCTCGGGACTAGAAGTCGTCGAGCAGTACTTC	CASSSGLEVVEQYF
11	TRBV29-1	NA	few	TRBJ2-5	TGCAGCGTTGCTCTAACGGAGACCCAGTACTTC	CSVALTETQYF
12	TRBV7-9	NA	many	TRBJ2-7	TGTGCCAGCAGCGATCTCGGGGACGAGCAGTACTTC	CASSDLGDEQYF
17	TRBV5-1	NA	few	TRBJ2-6	TGCGCCAGCAGCTACCTTAGCGCCACCTCTGGGGCCAACGTCCTGACTTTC	CASSYLSATSGANVLTF
17	TRBV5-1	TRBD2	NA	TRBJ2-3	TGCGCCAGCAGCTTGGCCTCTACTAGCGCTCCCCAGGCTACGCAGTATTTT	CASSLASTSAPQATQYF
13	TRBV7-8	NA	many	TRBJ2-5	TGTGCCAGCAGCTTAGTCCCCGGGGAGACCCAGTACTTC	CASSLVPGETQYF
12	TRBV12-3/TRBV12-4	NA	many	TRBJ2-4	TGTGCCAGCAGCGGCGTCGCAAACATTCAGTACTTC	CASSGVANIQYF
15	TRBV5-1	NA	many	TRBJ1-1	TGCGCCAGCAGCTTGGCGGTGGGAGTGGACACTGAAGCTTTCTTT	CASSLAVGVDTEAFF
13	TRBV5-5	TRBD1	medium-sized	TRBJ2-5	TGTGCCAGCAGCTCGCAGGGGGAGGAGACCCAGTACTTC	CASSSQGEETQYF
14	TRBV10-3	NA	many	TRBJ1-4	TGTGCCATCAGTGTGGAGGGGTTTAATGAAAAACTGTTTTTT	CAISVEGFNEKLFF
13	TRBV29-1	TRBD1	many	TRBJ1-2	TGCAGCGTCTCCGTCGGACAGGGGGCTGGCTACACCTTC	CSVSVGQGAGYTF
15	TRBV6-5	NA	many	TRBJ1-5	TGTGCCAGCAGTTACGATGGCAGGATCAATCAGCCCCAGCATTTT	CASSYDGRINQPQHF
15	TRBV20-1	TRBD2	many	TRBJ2-7	TGCAGTGCTAGCCCCCTAGCGGGGGCCTCCTACGAGCAGTACTTC	CSASPLAGASYEQYF
13	TRBV29-1	TRBD1	many	TRBJ2-1	TGCAGCGTTACCCCCACAGGGGTAAGGTGGCAGTTCTTC	CSVTPTGVRWQFF
13	TRBV29-1	TRBD2	NA	TRBJ2-1	TGCAGCGCACGGATAGCGGGAGAGGGTGAGCAGTTCTTC	CSARIAGEGEQFF